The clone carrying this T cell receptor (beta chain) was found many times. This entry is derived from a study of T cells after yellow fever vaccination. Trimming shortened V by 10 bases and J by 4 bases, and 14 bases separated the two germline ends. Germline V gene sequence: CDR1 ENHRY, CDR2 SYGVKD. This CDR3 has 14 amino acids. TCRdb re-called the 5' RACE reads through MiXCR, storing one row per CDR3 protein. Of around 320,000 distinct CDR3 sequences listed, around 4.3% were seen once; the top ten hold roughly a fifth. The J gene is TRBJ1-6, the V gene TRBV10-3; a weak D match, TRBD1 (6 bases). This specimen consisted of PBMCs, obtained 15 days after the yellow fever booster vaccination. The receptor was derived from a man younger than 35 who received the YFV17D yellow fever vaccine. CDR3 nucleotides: TGTGCCAACCGAGGGGGTCAGTATAATTCACCCCTCCACTTT. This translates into CANRGGQYNSPLHF.